Described below is a single TCR beta chain sequence and its context. Profiling relied on immunoSEQ multiplex PCR, and the TCRdb table lists in-frame clones only, not all of them. Of fewer than 95,000 clones in the sample, 75% to 85% are singletons; the top ten hold about 2.2%. CDR1 is MNHNS and CDR2 is SASEGT in the germline V gene. Trimming cost V 6 bases and J 0 bases, with 10 bases left between them. This CDR3 has 14 residues. The data originate from a study of ipilimumab plus nivolumab after autologous stem cell transplantation. The source material was PBMCs, sampled in a trial of ipilimumab plus nivolumab as post-transplant consolidation. This receptor was identified in a male donor with diffuse large B-cell lymphoma. The J gene is TRBJ2-3, the V gene TRBV6-1; the D gene is possibly TRBD2 (6 bases). The CDR3: CASSSGTSTDTQYF. Here the CDR3 DNA reads TGTGCCAGCAGCTCCGGGACTAGCACAGATACGCAGTATTTT.